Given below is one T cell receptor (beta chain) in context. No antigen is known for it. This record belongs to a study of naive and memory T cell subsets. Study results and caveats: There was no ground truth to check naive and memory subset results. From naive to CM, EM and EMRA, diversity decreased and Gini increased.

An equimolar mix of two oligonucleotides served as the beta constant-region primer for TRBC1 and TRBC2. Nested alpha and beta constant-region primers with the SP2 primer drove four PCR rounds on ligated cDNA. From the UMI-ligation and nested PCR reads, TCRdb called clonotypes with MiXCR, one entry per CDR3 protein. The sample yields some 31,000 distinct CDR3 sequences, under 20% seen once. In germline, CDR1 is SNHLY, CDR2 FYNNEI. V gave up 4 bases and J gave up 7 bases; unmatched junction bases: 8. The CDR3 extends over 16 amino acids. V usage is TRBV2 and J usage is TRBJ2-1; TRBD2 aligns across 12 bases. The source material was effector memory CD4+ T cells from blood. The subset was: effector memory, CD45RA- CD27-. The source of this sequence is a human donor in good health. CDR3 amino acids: CASSGRLAGVRNEQFF. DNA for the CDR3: TGTGCCAGCAGTGGGCGACTAGCGGGAGTGAGAAATGAGCAGTTCTTC.